The T cell receptor (beta chain) described here comes from a study of OX40 agonist ivuxolimab in advanced cancers. Study at large: It was ivuxolimab, an agonistic anti-OX40 (CD134) antibody, that patients were treated with. Partial responses were recorded for three patients, including one with hepatocellular carcinoma and two with cutaneous melanoma. Whole-study results and caveats: Those patients achieving a partial response at 0.1-3.0 mg/kg showed among the lowest clonal expansion. Researchers did not establish what antigens the expanded peripheral T cells target.

On this clone: Its antigen remains unknown.

TCRdb keeps only in-frame clones here, not all; method: immunoSEQ multiplex PCR. The table lists 17,000 or so clones, about nine tenths of them singletons. The CDR3 covers 16 residues. Germline V lookup: CDR1 MNHEY, CDR2 SMNVEV (reference sequence). The V gene end was trimmed by 3 bases and the J gene end by 2 bases; junction bases not matched to a gene: 7. This TCR was sampled from an adult with an advanced solid tumor such as melanoma, head and neck, liver or kidney cancer. The source material was CD4+ or CD8+ T cells sorted from blood, sampled in a trial of the OX40 agonist ivuxolimab. The chain is built from TRBV27 and TRBJ2-3, with TRBD2 identical over 8 bases. CDR3 loop: CASSFELAESTDTQYF. CDR3 DNA sequence: TGTGCCAGCAGTTTCGAACTAGCGGAGTCCACAGATACGCAGTATTTT.